This paragraph reports one TCR beta chain. This specimen belongs to a study of blood T cell repertoires in COVID-19. Some clones are missing from TCRdb's copy, which holds only in-frame ones; the method was immunoSEQ multiplex PCR. Here the sample spans 130,000 to 150,000 clones, roughly 76% being singletons. This receptor was identified in a human donor with acute or convalescent COVID-19. The donor label of this sample is uncertain. The sample was peripheral blood.

The CDR3 region has the DNA TGTGCCAGCTCACCCCAAGGAGGACGGTGGGATTCACCCCTCCACTTT. It yields the protein CASSPQGGRWDSPLHF. The chain combines TRBV18 with TRBJ1-6; D not certain. The V gene's germline CDR1 is KGHSH and CDR2 LQKENI. V lost 3 bases, J lost 8 bases, and 17 bases lay in between. CDR3 length: 16 residues.